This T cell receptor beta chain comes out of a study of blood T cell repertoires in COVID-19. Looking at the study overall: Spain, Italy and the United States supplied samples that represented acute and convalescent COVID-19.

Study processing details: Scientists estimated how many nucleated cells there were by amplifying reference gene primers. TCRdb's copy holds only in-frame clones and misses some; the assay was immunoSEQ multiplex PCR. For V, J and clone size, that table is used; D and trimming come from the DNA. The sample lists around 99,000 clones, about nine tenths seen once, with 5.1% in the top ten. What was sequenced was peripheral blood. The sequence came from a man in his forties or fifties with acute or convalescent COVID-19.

The CDR3 loop is CSVEVGGGGAGQPQHF. The DNA of the CDR3 is TGCAGCGTTGAAGTGGGAGGAGGGGGGGCAGGCCAGCCCCAGCATTTT. The rearrangement uses TRBV29-1 and TRBJ1-5; possible D gene TRBD1, 6 bases. This CDR3 has 16 amino acids. In germline, CDR1 is SQVTM, CDR2 ANQGSEA. V lost 1 base to trimming and J lost 7 bases, with 20 bases between them. Complete variable domain (other parts from reference TRBV29-1 and TRBJ1-5): SAVISQKPSRDICQRGTSLTIQCQVDSQVTMMFWYRQQPGQSLTLIATANQGSEATYESGFVIDKFPISRPNLTFSTLTVSNMSPEDSSIYLCSVEVGGGGAGQPQHFGDGTRLSIL.